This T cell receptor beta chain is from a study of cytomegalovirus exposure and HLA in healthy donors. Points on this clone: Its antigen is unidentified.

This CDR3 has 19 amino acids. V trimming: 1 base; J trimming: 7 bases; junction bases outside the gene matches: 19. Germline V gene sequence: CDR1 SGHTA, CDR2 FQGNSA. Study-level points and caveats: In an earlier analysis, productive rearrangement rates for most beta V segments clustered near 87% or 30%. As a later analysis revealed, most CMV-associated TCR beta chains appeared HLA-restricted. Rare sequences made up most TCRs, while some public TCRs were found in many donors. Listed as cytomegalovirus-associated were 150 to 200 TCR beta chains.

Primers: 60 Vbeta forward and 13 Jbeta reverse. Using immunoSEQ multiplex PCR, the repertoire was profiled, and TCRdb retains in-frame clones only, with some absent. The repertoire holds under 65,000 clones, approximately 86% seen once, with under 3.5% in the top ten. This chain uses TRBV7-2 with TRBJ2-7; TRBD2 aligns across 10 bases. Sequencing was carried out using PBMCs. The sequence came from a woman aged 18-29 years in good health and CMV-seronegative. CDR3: CASSLGGIGLAGDLREQYF. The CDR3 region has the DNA TGTGCCAGCAGCTTAGGGGGTATCGGGCTAGCGGGAGATCTGAGGGAGCAGTACTTC.